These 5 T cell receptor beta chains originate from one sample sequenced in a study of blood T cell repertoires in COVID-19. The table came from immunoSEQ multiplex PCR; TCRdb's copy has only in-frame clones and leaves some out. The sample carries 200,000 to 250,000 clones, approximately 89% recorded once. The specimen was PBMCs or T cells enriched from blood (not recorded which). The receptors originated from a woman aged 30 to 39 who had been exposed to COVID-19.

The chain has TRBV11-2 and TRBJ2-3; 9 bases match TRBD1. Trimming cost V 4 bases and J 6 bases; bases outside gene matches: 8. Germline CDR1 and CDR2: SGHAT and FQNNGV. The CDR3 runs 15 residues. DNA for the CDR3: TGTGCCAGCAGCTCCTACAGGGGGCGCCGGGATACGCAGTATTTT. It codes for CASSSYRGRRDTQYF. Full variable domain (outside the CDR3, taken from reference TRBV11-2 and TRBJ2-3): EAGVAQSPRYKIIEKRQSVAFWCNPISGHATLYWYQQILGQGPKLLIQFQNNGVVDDSQLPKDRFSAERLKGVDSTLKIQPAKLEDSAVYLCASSSYRGRRDTQYFGPGTRLTVL.

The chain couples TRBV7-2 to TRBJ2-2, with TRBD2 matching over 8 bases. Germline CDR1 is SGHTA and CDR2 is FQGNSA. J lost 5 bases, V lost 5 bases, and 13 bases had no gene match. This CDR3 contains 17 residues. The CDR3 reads CASSPRVSGSGTGELFF. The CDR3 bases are TGTGCCAGCAGCCCCCGGGTGAGCGGGAGCGGGACCGGGGAGCTGTTTTTT.

CDR3 protein: CASSLVSRGSTDTQYF. CDR3 nucleotides: TGCGCCAGCAGCTTGGTGTCCAGGGGGAGCACAGATACGCAGTATTTT. This chain connects TRBV5-1 to TRBJ2-3; 7 bases are a match to TRBD1. Germline V CDR1 and CDR2: SGHRS, YFSETQ. Trimming took 0 bases from V and 0 from J; bases not matched to a gene: 4. The CDR3 contains 16 residues.

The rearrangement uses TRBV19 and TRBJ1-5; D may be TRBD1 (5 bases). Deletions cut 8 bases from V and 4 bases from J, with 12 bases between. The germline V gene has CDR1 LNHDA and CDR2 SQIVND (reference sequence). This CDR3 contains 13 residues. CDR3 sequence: CASGQQRNQPQHF. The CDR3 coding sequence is TGTGCCAGTGGACAACAGCGAAATCAGCCCCAGCATTTT.

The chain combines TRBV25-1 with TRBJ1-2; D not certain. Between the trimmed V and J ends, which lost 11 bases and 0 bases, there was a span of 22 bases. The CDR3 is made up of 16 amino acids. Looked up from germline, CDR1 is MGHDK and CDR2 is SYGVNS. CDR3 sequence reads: CAAAGITSESNYGYTF. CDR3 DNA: TGTGCCGCAGCTGGAATAACGTCGGAGTCTAACTATGGCTACACCTTC.